A selection of T cell receptor beta chains follows, all from one sample in a study of shared clonotypes between healthy human individuals. The method was immunoSEQ multiplex PCR; TCRdb's version includes in-frame clones alone and lacks a portion of them. The table includes millions of clones, approximately 95% detected once. Sequenced sample: naive CD8+ T cells sorted from blood. These receptors were taken from a man aged 18-30 years in good health. The CDR3 runs from the conserved cysteine through the conserved F or W. Each record gives: V gene, J gene, D gene, clone size, CDR3 protein, CDR3 DNA. A D gene is named only where the DNA matches it firmly. Expanded clones are given a class, and other clones once, few, many or no size at all.

TRBV6-6	TRBJ2-7	-	-	CASSYGWDYEQYF	TGTGCCAGCAGTTACGGATGGGACTACGAGCAGTACTTC
TRBV4-1	TRBJ2-1	-	-	CASSQVTVGVNEQFF	TGCGCCAGCAGCCAAGTGACGGTCGGGGTCAATGAGCAGTTCTTC
TRBV13	TRBJ1-2	-	-	CASSVSVNYGYTF	TGTGCCAGCAGCGTAAGCGTTAACTATGGCTACACCTTC
TRBV7-2	TRBJ2-7	-	few	CASSSLWGSYEQYF	TGTGCCAGCAGCTCCCTATGGGGCAGCTACGAGCAGTACTTC
TRBV5-6	TRBJ1-5	-	-	CASSEGVRQPQHF	TGTGCCAGCAGCGAGGGGGTAAGGCAGCCCCAGCATTTT
TRBV6-6	TRBJ2-5	TRBD1	-	CASSSSGQGKETQYF	TGTGCCAGCAGTTCCTCGGGACAGGGAAAAGAGACCCAGTACTTC
TRBV5-6	TRBJ1-1	-	-	CASSLGDVTEAFF	TGTGCCAGCAGCTTGGGGGATGTAACTGAAGCTTTCTTT
TRBV2	TRBJ2-7	TRBD2	-	CASSGLAGDYEQYF	TGTGCCAGCTCGGGACTAGCGGGAGACTACGAGCAGTACTTC
TRBV9	TRBJ2-4	-	-	CASSASATPAENIQYF	TGTGCCAGCAGCGCCTCCGCCACGCCTGCTGAAAACATTCAGTACTTC
TRBV30	TRBJ2-7	-	-	CAWSVWGAHEQYF	TGTGCCTGGAGTGTGTGGGGAGCCCACGAGCAGTACTTC
TRBV18	TRBJ2-7	-	-	CASSSDSRDRLGRSYEQYF	TGTGCCAGCTCATCCGATTCCAGGGACCGATTAGGAAGGTCCTACGAGCAGTACTTC
TRBV19	TRBJ2-7	-	-	CASSPLLLTGLDEQYF	TGTGCCAGTAGTCCTCTCCTCCTTACAGGGCTCGACGAGCAGTACTTC
TRBV10-1	TRBJ1-4	-	once	CASSESFGTYEKLFF	TGCGCCAGCAGTGAGTCGTTCGGTACTTATGAAAAACTGTTTTTT
TRBV7-6	TRBJ2-7	-	-	CASSLLSGSYEQYF	TGTGCCAGCAGCTTACTTAGCGGCTCCTACGAGCAGTACTTC
TRBV6-1	TRBJ2-7	-	-	CASSQGGSATYEQYF	TGTGCCAGCAGCCAAGGGGGAAGCGCGACCTACGAGCAGTACTTC
TRBV2	TRBJ2-1	TRBD2	-	CASSDVVLAGEGDNEQFF	TGTGCCAGCAGTGACGTGGTTCTAGCGGGAGAGGGGGACAATGAGCAGTTCTTC
TRBV4-3	TRBJ2-7	TRBD2	-	CASSQDSLAGSTYEQYF	TGCGCCAGCAGCCAAGATAGTCTAGCGGGATCCACCTACGAGCAGTACTTC
TRBV18	TRBJ1-5	-	-	CASSRDSLWPQHF	TGTGCCAGCTCAAGAGACAGCCTCTGGCCCCAGCATTTT
TRBV10-1	TRBJ2-3	TRBD2	-	CASSPGLASITDTQYF	TGCGCCAGCAGCCCGGGACTAGCGTCTATCACAGATACGCAGTATTTT
TRBV4-1	TRBJ2-1	TRBD1	-	CASSQLTGRGDNEQFF	TGCGCCAGCAGCCAGCTGACAGGGCGAGGGGACAATGAGCAGTTCTTC
TRBV30	TRBJ2-2	-	-	CAWSPGAGELFF	TGTGCCTGGAGCCCAGGGGCCGGGGAGCTGTTTTTT
TRBV27	TRBJ2-3	-	once	CASSSGSSTDTQYF	TGTGCCAGCAGTTCGGGGTCTAGCACAGATACGCAGTATTTT
TRBV7-2	TRBJ2-7	TRBD1	-	CASSPGGAFYEQYF	TGTGCCAGCAGCCCAGGGGGCGCCTTCTACGAGCAGTACTTC
TRBV27	TRBJ1-3	-	-	CASSSRGPSGNTIYF	TGTGCCAGCAGTTCCAGGGGTCCCTCTGGAAACACCATATATTTT
TRBV4-3	TRBJ2-7	-	-	CASSQGPVDYEQYF	TGCGCCAGCAGCCAAGGCCCAGTTGACTACGAGCAGTACTTC
TRBV30	TRBJ2-3	-	once	CAWSVLGEAGTDTQYF	TGTGCCTGGAGTGTACTCGGGGAGGCTGGCACAGATACGCAGTATTTT
TRBV2	TRBJ2-7	-	once	CASSKTGEREAGVDFEQYF	TGTGCCAGCAGTAAAACAGGGGAGCGTGAAGCGGGAGTGGATTTCGAGCAGTACTTC
TRBV9	TRBJ2-2	TRBD1	-	CASSVVTGAGELFF	TGTGCCAGCAGCGTAGTTACAGGGGCCGGGGAGCTGTTTTTT
TRBV27	TRBJ2-7	-	-	CASSLAAGVEQYF	TGTGCCAGCAGTTTGGCGGCAGGGGTTGAGCAGTACTTC
TRBV9	TRBJ2-1	-	-	CASSVYGDEQFF	TGTGCCAGCAGCGTGTACGGGGATGAGCAGTTCTTC
TRBV4-1	TRBJ2-1	TRBD2	-	CASSQLAVYNEQFF	TGCGCCAGCAGCCAACTAGCGGTCTACAATGAGCAGTTCTTC
TRBV2	TRBJ2-1	-	-	CASRADAYNEQFF	TGTGCCAGCAGAGCGGATGCCTACAATGAGCAGTTCTTC
TRBV6-6	TRBJ2-7	TRBD1	-	CASSRDSPYEQYF	TGTGCCAGCAGCCGGGACAGCCCTTACGAGCAGTACTTC
TRBV27	TRBJ2-7	-	once	CASSQNHRAHDGEQYF	TGTGCCAGCAGTCAAAATCACAGGGCTCATGATGGCGAGCAGTACTTC
TRBV4-1	TRBJ2-3	-	once	CASTPPGTDTQYF	TGCGCCAGCACCCCCCCCGGCACAGATACGCAGTATTTT
TRBV29-1	TRBJ2-3	-	-	CSVVKQGRTDTQYF	TGCAGCGTTGTAAAACAGGGACGCACAGATACGCAGTATTTT
TRBV2	TRBJ2-7	TRBD2	-	CASSEPLASGVKYEQYF	TGTGCCAGCAGTGAACCCTTGGCTAGCGGGGTTAAGTACGAGCAGTACTTC
TRBV19	TRBJ2-7	-	-	CASSPGQSYEQYF	TGTGCCAGTTCTCCGGGACAATCCTACGAGCAGTACTTC
TRBV5-1	TRBJ2-3	-	-	CASSFGLSTDTQYF	TGCGCCAGCAGCTTTGGACTTAGCACAGATACGCAGTATTTT
TRBV5-4	TRBJ1-2	-	-	CASSFIQGSSYGYTF	TGTGCCAGCAGCTTTATTCAGGGATCGTCATATGGCTACACCTTC
TRBV13	TRBJ1-1	TRBD1	few	CASSLLDRGATEAFF	TGTGCCAGCAGCTTACTCGACAGGGGTGCCACTGAAGCTTTCTTT
TRBV28	TRBJ1-4	-	-	CATVDSWTEKLFF	TGTGCCACCGTTGACAGTTGGACGGAAAAACTGTTTTTT
TRBV28	TRBJ1-5	-	-	CASSPTRQPQHF	TGTGCCAGCAGCCCTACACGTCAGCCCCAGCATTTT
TRBV5-5	TRBJ2-7	TRBD2	-	CASSFAGDAYEQYF	TGTGCCAGCAGCTTCGCGGGGGACGCCTACGAGCAGTACTTC
TRBV4-1	TRBJ1-2	TRBD1	once	CASSQDPPGQPNYGYTF	TGCGCCAGCAGCCAAGACCCCCCGGGACAGCCTAACTATGGCTACACCTTC
TRBV29-1	TRBJ1-2	-	-	CSVENQGHYTF	TGCAGCGTTGAAAACCAAGGACACTACACCTTC
TRBV30	TRBJ2-7	-	-	CALGRIPGHSYEQYF	TGTGCCTTGGGCCGGATTCCGGGACATTCCTACGAGCAGTACTTC
TRBV5-4	TRBJ2-2	-	-	CASSQAQSNTGELFF	TGTGCCAGCAGCCAGGCCCAGTCGAACACCGGGGAGCTGTTTTTT
TRBV11-1	TRBJ1-1	TRBD1	-	CASSLDGTGANTEAFF	TGTGCCAGCAGTTTAGATGGGACAGGCGCGAACACTGAAGCTTTCTTT
TRBV7-8	TRBJ2-1	TRBD2	-	CASSSKTGLVYNEQFF	TGTGCCAGCAGCTCGAAAACGGGACTAGTATACAATGAGCAGTTCTTC